One sample yielded the 20 T cell receptor beta chains listed below, sequenced in a study of regulatory T cells in long-lasting Graves disease. Time point given: newly diagnosed GD, antithyroid drugs for less than 3 months. The TCR library was made from RNA that had been extracted from PBMCs in TRIzol. Both iRepertoire HTBI primers and Arm-PCR of CDR3 regions were used to build the TCR beta libraries. TCRdb recomputed calls from the multiplex PCR reads with MiXCR, one row per CDR3 protein. The data hold about 220,000 distinct CDR3 sequences, with around 20% observed a single time. This same sample was also taken into another study, of T cells in Graves' hyperthyroidism and ophthalmopathy.

Source: peripheral blood mononuclear cells (PBMCs), taken at new diagnosis, from a patient treated with antithyroid drugs. The receptor set was obtained from a woman in her twenties or thirties with Graves disease.

This clonotype was observed at least ten times. The genes are TRBV7-6 and TRBJ1-5, with a weak D call TRBD1 (5 bases). There are 14 residues in the CDR3. Germline assignment: CDR1 SGHVS and CDR2 FNYEAQ. V gave up 5 bases and J gave up 2 bases, with 10 bases separating them. The CDR3 is CASSQTGGNQPQHF. The CDR3 DNA is TGTGCCAGCAGCCAAACAGGAGGCAATCAGCCCCAGCATTTT.

This clonotype has at least ten counts. The rearrangement uses TRBV2 and TRBJ2-1; D gene uncertain. The CDR3 has 11 residues. V dropped 7 bases and J dropped 4 bases, with 5 bases sitting between them. Germline CDR1 and CDR2: SNHLY and FYNNEI. The CDR3 here is CASNLYNEQFF. The CDR3 coding sequence is TGTGCCAGCAACCTGTACAATGAGCAGTTCTTC.

This clonotype has a count of ten or more. The V gene is TRBV28, the J gene TRBJ2-7, with 11 bases that match TRBD1. The CDR3 length is 15 residues. The V gene end was trimmed by 2 bases and the J gene end by 5 bases; junction bases not matched to a gene: 5. CDR1 is MDHEN and CDR2 is SYDVKM in the germline V gene. The chain's CDR3 is CASSLTGTGGDEQYF. CDR3 nucleotides: TGTGCCAGCAGTTTAACCGGGACAGGGGGAGACGAGCAGTACTTC.

The rearrangement joins TRBV6-1 to TRBJ2-1; no definite D call. This CDR3 comprises 12 residues. Trimming took off 4 bases at V and 8 bases at J, with 9 bases between the two ends. CDR1 and CDR2 from the germline V gene are MNHNS and SASEGT. The CDR3 region is CASSVRFDEQFF. CDR3 DNA: TGTGCCAGCAGTGTAAGGTTTGATGAGCAGTTCTTC.

The table lists this clonotype with many counts. The chain couples TRBV2 to TRBJ1-6; D call uncertain. V lost 6 bases and J 9 bases, leaving 12 bases between the germline ends. Looked up from germline, CDR1 is SNHLY and CDR2 is FYNNEI. The CDR3 covers 13 residues. This CDR3 reads CASSQVKTSPLHF. CDR3 nucleotides: TGTGCCAGCAGCCAGGTCAAAACTTCACCCCTCCACTTT.

In this sample, this clonotype turned up many times. J is TRBJ2-2 and V is TRBV9; the match to TRBD2 covers 15 bases. CDR1 is SGDLS, CDR2 YYNGEE, per germline. This CDR3 is 20 amino acids long. V was pared by 0 bases and J by 5 bases, with 11 bases of the junction left unmatched. The CDR3 reads CASSVAGVGLAGGGTGELFF. The CDR3 nucleotides read TGTGCCAGCAGCGTAGCTGGAGTGGGACTAGCGGGAGGTGGGACCGGGGAGCTGTTTTTT.

This clonotype was counted ten times or more. The CDR3, as DNA: TGTGCCTGGAGTGTAGGTAGGACTAGCGGAGACACCGGGGAGCTGTTTTTT. It encodes CAWSVGRTSGDTGELFF. J is TRBJ2-2 and V is TRBV30, with 10 bases fitting TRBD2. Looked up from germline, CDR1 is GTSNPN and CDR2 is SVGIG (reference sequence). V trimming: 0 bases; J trimming: 3 bases; junction bases outside the gene matches: 7. The CDR3 has 17 residues.

This clonotype was counted ten times or more. V gene TRBV12-3 or TRBV12-4 combines with J gene TRBJ1-1, with D tentatively TRBD1 (5 bases). The CDR3 is 13 residues long. Trimming took 5 bases from V and 8 from J, leaving 15 bases between them. CDR3 in DNA: TGTGCCAGCAGTCCCCTGGGGACGGGGGAAGCTTTCTTT. Its translation: CASSPLGTGEAFF.

This clonotype was recorded many times. The junction does not match germline at one end; this may be a read error. The V call is TRBV12-3 or TRBV12-4, the J call TRBJ2-7; 11 nucleotides agree with TRBD2. The CDR3 is 15 amino acids. CDR3 DNA: TGTGCCAGCAGATTAGCGGGAGGGCCGGTCCACGAGCAGTACTTC. It is translated as CASRLAGGPVHEQYF.

The rearrangement uses TRBV28 and TRBJ1-1; possible D gene TRBD1, 6 bases. The CDR3 has 15 residues. The V gene lost 6 bases and the J gene lost 4 bases, with 18 bases spanning the gap. The germline CDR1 and CDR2 sequences are MDHEN and SYDVKM. The CDR3 coding sequence is TGTGCCAGCAGCCCGGGGGCAGGGTGGGGCACTGAAGCTTTCTTT. This encodes CASSPGAGWGTEAFF.

As concerns this clonotype: This could be a read error, since a much larger clone is one nucleotide away. The chain couples TRBV13 to TRBJ2-7; D is ambiguous. The CDR3 is 13 residues long. Germline V gene data show CDR1 as PRHDT and CDR2 as FYEKMQ (reference sequence). The CDR3, as DNA: TGTGCCAGCAGCCCCCCCGCATCCTTCGAGCAGTACTTC. Translating gives CASSPPASFEQYF.

This chain uses TRBV5-1 with TRBJ1-1; D might be TRBD1 (6 bases). The germline gives CDR1 SGHRS, CDR2 YFSETQ. V lost 3 bases and J 1 base, leaving 13 bases between the germline ends. CDR3 size: 15 residues. CDR3 sequence reads: CASSSLGTSNTEAFF. In nucleotides, the CDR3 is TGCGCCAGCAGCTCGCTTGGGACATCGAACACTGAAGCTTTCTTT.

This clonotype was counted many times. The chain has TRBV9 and TRBJ2-1, with D perhaps TRBD2 (5 bases). The CDR3 runs to 15 residues. V was trimmed by 3 bases and J by 3 bases, leaving 13 bases between them. From germline, CDR1 is SGDLS and CDR2 YYNGEE. The DNA for the CDR3 is TGTGCCAGCAGCGCCGGGGTGGCATTCTACAATGAGCAGTTCTTC. It encodes CASSAGVAFYNEQFF. Combining the CDR3 with reference TRBV9 and TRBJ2-1 gives the whole variable domain DSGVTQTPKHLITATGQRVTLRCSPRSGDLSVYWYQQSLDQGLQFLIQYYNGEERAKGNILERFSAQQFPDLHSELNLSSLELGDSALYFCASSAGVAFYNEQFFGPGTRLTVL.

This clonotype was detected many times. V and J are TRBV30 and TRBJ1-2; 8 nucleotides agree with TRBD1. CDR3 length: 12 amino acids. J lost 8 bases, V lost 4 bases, and 6 bases had no gene match. The V gene's germline CDR1 is GTSNPN and CDR2 SVGIG (reference sequence). Here the CDR3 DNA reads TGTGCCTGGACTCCCAGGGGGCTCGGCTACACCTTC. This gives the protein CAWTPRGLGYTF.

This clonotype was found once. This chain links TRBV19 with TRBJ2-5; 15 bases match TRBD2. The CDR3 is 19 residues long. Unmatched junction bases numbered 7, after V lost 1 base and J lost 1 base. Germline V gene sequence: CDR1 LNHDA, CDR2 SQIVND (reference sequence). CDR3 residues: CASSIVGGLAGGRQETQYF. CDR3 DNA: TGTGCCAGTAGTATAGTAGGGGGACTAGCGGGAGGCCGCCAAGAGACCCAGTACTTC. Full variable domain (outside the CDR3, taken from reference TRBV19 and TRBJ2-5): DGGITQSPKYLFRKEGQNVTLSCEQNLNHDAMYWYRQDPGQGLRLIYYSQIVNDFQKGDIAEGYSVSREKKESFPLTVTSAQKNPTAFYLCASSIVGGLAGGRQETQYFGPGTRLLVL.

This clonotype was seen a few times. The CDR3 is CASSQGGTGVGNQPQHF. Written as DNA, the CDR3 is TGTGCCAGCAGCCAAGGGGGGACAGGTGTAGGCAATCAGCCCCAGCATTTT. The gene calls are TRBV4-2 and TRBJ1-5; TRBD1 matches at 8 bases. The V segment lost 1 base and the J segment 2 bases; nucleotides outside the gene matches: 7. CDR1 is LGHNA and CDR2 is YNFKEQ in the germline V gene. CDR3 size: 17 residues.

On this clonotype: A far larger clone is one base from this, pointing to a likely read error. The chain carries TRBV11-2 and TRBJ2-7; TRBD1 agrees at 7 bases. CDR3 length: 14 residues. The trim removed 5 bases at V and 6 bases at J, leaving 10 bases unmatched. The germline CDR1 and CDR2 sequences are SGHAT and FQNNGV. CDR3 region: CASSLLTGTREQYF. As DNA, the CDR3 is TGTGCCAGCAGCCTCCTGACAGGGACGCGCGAGCAGTACTTC.

This clonotype was detected ten times or more. The chain has TRBV18 and TRBJ1-1; TRBD1 is a possible D gene (6 bases). This CDR3 comprises 15 residues. The germline V gene has CDR1 KGHSH and CDR2 LQKENI. The germline V and J ends were trimmed by 3 bases and 1 base, with 12 bases remaining between them. CDR3 amino acids: CASSPRTDRNTEAFF. The CDR3 region has the DNA TGTGCCAGCTCACCTCGGACGGACAGGAACACTGAAGCTTTCTTT. Full variable domain (rest looked up from reference TRBV18 and TRBJ1-1): NAGVMQNPRHLVRRRGQEARLRCSPMKGHSHVYWYRQLPEEGLKFMVYLQKENIIDESGMPKERFSAEFPKEGPSILRIQQVVRGDSAAYFCASSPRTDRNTEAFFGQGTRLTVV.

This clonotype came up many times. The CDR3 loop reads CASSLGGGAYNEQFF. The CDR3 nucleotides are TGTGCCAGCAGCTTAGGGGGGGGGGCCTACAATGAGCAGTTCTTC. The rearrangement uses TRBV7-2 and TRBJ2-1, with TRBD2 matching over 7 bases. The CDR3 runs to 15 residues. V trimming: 1 base; J trimming: 2 bases; junction bases outside the gene matches: 2. Germline CDR1 SGHTA, CDR2 FQGNSA.

The table lists this clonotype with many counts. The chain links TRBV30 to TRBJ1-1, with TRBD1 matching over 11 bases. CDR1 and CDR2 (germline): GTSNPN, SVGIG (reference sequence). The V gene end was trimmed by 3 bases and the J gene end by 0 bases; junction bases not matched to a gene: 3. The CDR3 consists of 15 residues. The CDR3 is CAWRDRGRLNTEAFF. The CDR3 coding sequence is TGTGCCTGGAGGGACAGGGGGCGCTTGAACACTGAAGCTTTCTTT.